The T cell receptor (beta chain) under discussion was sequenced for a study of CD8 T cells in ankylosing spondylitis. Overall study findings and caveats: Certain motif variants had earlier appeared in reactive arthritis synovial fluid and blood. In ankylosing spondylitis patients, matched synovial fluid reportedly showed significant enrichment of disease-linked clones.

Of note for this clonotype: Its target is not known.

Making use of molecular barcodes, quantitative 5'-RACE generated TCR beta libraries. One entry per CDR3 protein, called by TCRdb with MiXCR from the 5' RACE reads. Of 200,000 to 300,000 distinct CDR3 sequences in the sample, roughly a third were seen once. Per germline, CDR1 SGHTA and CDR2 FQGNSA. V was shortened by 5 bases and J by 2 bases, with 7 bases between the two germline ends. The length of the CDR3 is 13 residues. The genes are TRBV7-2 and TRBJ1-3; no reliable D call. The receptor was derived from a male donor with ankylosing spondylitis or in good health (not recorded which). Material for sequencing was blood, either unsorted or a sorted T cell fraction (not recorded which). The CDR3 DNA is TGTGCCAGCAGCCCGCCCGCTGGAAACACCATATATTTT. Encoded protein: CASSPPAGNTIYF.